Presented here are 24 T cell receptor beta chains from one specimen sequenced in a study of cytomegalovirus exposure and HLA in healthy donors. This PCR relied on a set of 60 Vbeta primers and 13 Jbeta primers. Data came from immunoSEQ multiplex PCR; TCRdb stores just in-frame clones and leaves some out. The data contain some 120,000 clones, roughly 82% of them seen just once; the ten biggest clones take up over 9.5%. Sequenced input: PBMCs. The receptors come from a man aged 35 to 55 in good health and CMV-seropositive.

V and J are TRBV18 and TRBJ2-7; tentative D call: TRBD2 (5 bases). From germline, CDR1 is KGHSH and CDR2 LQKENI. V shed 2 bases and J shed 5 bases, with 13 bases lying between them. This CDR3 contains 14 residues. The CDR3 bases are TGTGCCAGCTCACCAATGCGAGGGTTTGACGAGCAGTACTTC. It translates to CASSPMRGFDEQYF.

Here the CDR3 reads CASSTQGSPEKLFF. As DNA, the CDR3 is TGTGCCAGCAGTACACAGGGGAGTCCTGAAAAACTGTTTTTT. The chain joins TRBV27 to TRBJ1-4, with 7 bases lining up with TRBD1. The germline V gene has CDR1 MNHEY and CDR2 SMNVEV (reference sequence). This CDR3 region has 14 residues. The V segment lost 5 bases and the J segment 7 bases; nucleotides outside the gene matches: 7.

This clone turned up a few times. The genes are TRBV5-1 and TRBJ2-7; D remains ambiguous. The CDR3 covers 11 residues. The V and J ends lost 4 bases and 4 bases respectively, with 6 bases between them. Germline assignment: CDR1 SGHRS and CDR2 YFSETQ. CDR3 sequence reads: CASSTAYEQYF. CDR3 coding DNA: TGCGCCAGCAGCACAGCTTACGAGCAGTACTTC.

This chain uses TRBV2 with TRBJ1-4; TRBD1 matches 9 bases. Per the germline V gene, CDR1 is SNHLY and CDR2 is FYNNEI. V lost 6 bases and J lost 3; bases outside the gene matches: 2. The CDR3 is made up of 14 amino acids. The CDR3 sequence: CASRQGASNEKLFF. CDR3 in DNA: TGTGCCAGCAGACAGGGGGCATCTAATGAAAAACTGTTTTTT.

This clone showed up just a few times. This rearrangement joins TRBV4-1 to TRBJ2-7; 10 positions match TRBD1. The CDR3 loop spans 16 amino acids. The germline gives CDR1 MGHRA, CDR2 YSYEKL. Trimming removed 0 bases from V and 4 bases from J; junction bases left unmatched: 6. CDR3 nucleotide sequence: TGCGCCAGCAGCCAAGATCGGGGGGACAGGGGATACGAGCAGTACTTC. It codes for CASSQDRGDRGYEQYF.

V gene TRBV5-1 combines with J gene TRBJ2-3, with 8 bases identical to TRBD1. Looked up from germline, CDR1 is SGHRS and CDR2 is YFSETQ. With 0 bases clipped from V and 3 bases from J, the junction kept 0 bases outside the gene matches. The CDR3 has 14 amino acids. CDR3 in DNA: TGCGCCAGCAGCTTGGACAGGGGGACAGATACGCAGTATTTT. This sequence encodes CASSLDRGTDTQYF.

CDR3: CASSDRDRGSEKLFF. Written as DNA, the CDR3 is TGTGCCAGCAGCGACCGGGACAGGGGATCTGAAAAACTGTTTTTT. The chain combines TRBV11-2 with TRBJ1-4; 10 bases line up with TRBD1. The germline V gene has CDR1 SGHAT and CDR2 FQNNGV. V lost 5 bases, J lost 7 bases, and 7 bases stayed unmatched. This CDR3 contains 15 residues.

The CDR3 bases are TGCGCCAGCAGCCAAGGGGAGGGGGTGAACACCGGGGAGCTGTTTTTT. The encoded protein is CASSQGEGVNTGELFF. The chain uses TRBV4-3 and TRBJ2-2, with D possibly being TRBD2 (7 bases). Trimming cost V 1 base and J 1 base, with 10 bases left between them. The CDR3 consists of 16 residues. The germline V gene has CDR1 LGHNA and CDR2 YSLEER.

The rearrangement links TRBV6-5 to TRBJ2-3; maybe TRBD1 (8 bases). Germline CDR1 reads MNHEY; CDR2 reads SVGAGI. The CDR3 is 15 amino acids. V lost 6 bases and J lost 3, with 16 bases in between. The CDR3 DNA reads TGTGCCAGCAGCCACGACAGGGGAGGGACAGATACGCAGTATTTT. Its protein is CASSHDRGGTDTQYF.

This clone was detected only once. The chain carries TRBV5-4 and TRBJ2-5, with no clear D. V dropped 4 bases and J dropped 5 bases, with 9 bases sitting between them. CDR1 SGHNT and CDR2 YYREEE come from the germline V gene (reference sequence). There are 12 residues in the CDR3. The CDR3 sequence is CASSGDYETQYF. The CDR3, as DNA: TGTGCCAGCAGCGGAGATTATGAGACCCAGTACTTC.

This chain uses TRBV28 with TRBJ2-7; a weak D match, TRBD1 (5 bases). The CDR3 extends over 15 amino acids. The germline CDR1 and CDR2 sequences are MDHEN and SYDVKM. V was pared by 4 bases and J by 5 bases, with 18 bases between. In DNA, the CDR3 is TGTGCCAGCAGTTCCGACCCGGCAGGGTCCCACGAGCAGTACTTC. It is translated as CASSSDPAGSHEQYF. Full variable domain (remainder filled in from reference TRBV28 and TRBJ2-7): DVKVTQSSRYLVKRTGEKVFLECVQDMDHENMFWYRQDPGLGLRLIYFSYDVKMKEKGDIPEGYSVSREKKERFSLILESASTNQTSMYLCASSSDPAGSHEQYFGPGTRLTVT.

This chain's CDR3 is CASSRDRNNYGYTF. The CDR3 DNA reads as TGTGCCAGCAGTAGGGACAGGAATAACTATGGCTACACCTTC. This chain joins TRBV28 and TRBJ1-2, with 8 bases matching TRBD1. Trimming cost V 5 bases and J 1 base; bases outside gene matches: 3. This CDR3 spans 14 amino acids. CDR1 and CDR2 from the germline V gene are MDHEN and SYDVKM.

The chain combines TRBV23-1 with TRBJ2-5; D perhaps matches TRBD1 (6 bases). The assigned J gene may be wrong: the sequence end matches TRBJ2-7 better. TRBV23-1 is identified as an open reading frame with a role that is uncertain. The length of the CDR3 is 15 residues. CDR3 in amino acids: CASSQSDRKTYEQYF. CDR3 bases: TGCGCCAGCAGTCAATCTGACAGGAAAACTTACGAGCAGTACTTC.

The J gene is TRBJ1-4, the V gene TRBV27, with D unresolved. The ends were cut back, 5 bases at V and 0 bases at J, with 7 bases in the middle. This CDR3 has 14 residues. Germline assignment: CDR1 MNHEY and CDR2 SMNVEV (reference sequence). CDR3 sequence (DNA): TGTGCCAGCAGTCAACATGCAACTAATGAAAAACTGTTTTTT. Its translation: CASSQHATNEKLFF.

This rearrangement joins TRBV5-1 to TRBJ2-1, with D possibly being TRBD2 (6 bases). The germline V gene encodes CDR1 SGHRS and CDR2 YFSETQ. V was shortened by 0 bases and J by 4 bases, with 11 bases between the two germline ends. The CDR3 totals 15 residues. Here the CDR3 reads CASSLGRGGYNEQFF. The CDR3 region has the DNA TGCGCCAGCAGCTTGGGGCGGGGTGGATACAATGAGCAGTTCTTC.

This chain links TRBV10-3 with TRBJ1-5; the D is unclear. In germline, CDR1 is ENHRY, CDR2 SYGVKD. CDR3 length equals 13 residues. V lost 5 bases to trimming and J lost 4 bases, with 9 bases between them. CDR3 nucleotide sequence: TGTGCCATCAGTCCACAGCAGAATCAGCCCCAGCATTTT. This codes for CAISPQQNQPQHF.

This sequence joins TRBV29-1 and TRBJ1-2; D may be TRBD1 (5 bases). The CDR3 contains 12 residues. Germline CDR1 reads SQVTM; CDR2 reads ANQGSEA. Trimming removed 3 bases from V and 2 bases from J, with 7 bases in between. As DNA, the CDR3 is TGCAGCGTTGAGACAGAGAACTATGGCTACACCTTC. Translated: CSVETENYGYTF. Together with reference TRBV29-1 and TRBJ1-2, the CDR3 gives the full variable domain: SAVISQKPSRDICQRGTSLTIQCQVDSQVTMMFWYRQQPGQSLTLIATANQGSEATYESGFVIDKFPISRPNLTFSTLTVSNMSPEDSSIYLCSVETENYGYTFGSGTRLTVV.

A single count supports this clone. CDR3 bases: TGTGCCAGCAGCTTAGCCCTCTCCTACGAGCAGTACTTC. Its translation is CASSLALSYEQYF. The chain recombines TRBV11-3 with TRBJ2-5; D not resolved. The J call may be in error: the DNA end matches TRBJ2-7 better. The CDR3 has 13 residues. Germline assignment: CDR1 SGHNT and CDR2 YENEEA.

The rearrangement joins TRBV7-9 to TRBJ2-7; 9 bases are a match to TRBD1. The CDR3 is made up of 14 amino acids. J was trimmed by 3 bases and V by 5 bases; bases with no gene match: 5. Germline lookup yields CDR1 SEHNR and CDR2 FQNEAQ (reference sequence). The CDR3 region is CASSRTGDYYEQYF. The DNA of the CDR3 is TGTGCCAGCAGCCGGACAGGGGATTACTACGAGCAGTACTTC.

This chain links TRBV2 with TRBJ1-1; TRBD1 matches 8 bases. CDR3 length: 15 residues. V trimming: 4 bases; J trimming: 4 bases; junction bases outside the gene matches: 8. The germline gives CDR1 SNHLY, CDR2 FYNNEI. Here the CDR3 reads CASSVGRGLGTEAFF. The CDR3 DNA reads as TGTGCCAGCAGTGTTGGCAGGGGGCTGGGCACTGAAGCTTTCTTT.

The chain recombines TRBV19 with TRBJ1-3; 7 bases are a match to TRBD1. With V trimmed by 4 bases and J by 0 bases, 6 bases remained unmatched. This CDR3 has 16 residues. CDR1 and CDR2 (germline): LNHDA, SQIVND (reference sequence). The CDR3 nucleotides read TGTGCCAGTAGTACGGGACAGACCCACTCTGGAAACACCATATATTTT. Translated: CASSTGQTHSGNTIYF.

The gene calls are TRBV28 and TRBJ2-7; D might be TRBD1 (6 bases). The CDR3 length is 13 residues. Germline V CDR1 and CDR2: MDHEN, SYDVKM. V was shortened by 9 bases and J by 2 bases, with 14 bases between the two germline ends. This CDR3 reads CASGMDSTYEQYF. CDR3 nucleotides: TGTGCCAGTGGCATGGACAGCACCTACGAGCAGTACTTC.

The V call is TRBV28, the J call TRBJ1-2; D is unresolved. CDR3 size: 14 residues. The germline V gene has CDR1 MDHEN and CDR2 SYDVKM. The V gene lost 2 bases and the J gene lost 4 bases, with 11 bases spanning the gap. The CDR3 region has the DNA TGTGCCAGCAGTTTAACAATCGCGGGCTATGGCTACACCTTC. Translated, it gives CASSLTIAGYGYTF.

This clone was seen a handful of times. The chain has TRBV7-8 and TRBJ1-1; 9 bases are a match to TRBD1. Looked up from germline, CDR1 is SGHVS and CDR2 is FQNEAQ. The V gene end was trimmed by 5 bases and the J gene end by 5 bases; junction bases not matched to a gene: 6. The CDR3 extends over 14 amino acids. CDR3 protein: CASSLTGGTTEAFF. CDR3 nucleotides: TGTGCCAGCAGCCTGACAGGGGGGACGACTGAAGCTTTCTTT.